These 10 T cell receptor beta chains originate from one sample sequenced in a study of cytomegalovirus exposure and HLA in healthy donors. The primer mix had 60 Vbeta and 13 Jbeta primers. Sequenced by immunoSEQ multiplex PCR; TCRdb stores in-frame clones only, minus some. Its listing shows some 51,000 clones. Material: PBMCs. The source is a man aged 45-65 years in good health and CMV-seropositive.

The gene calls are TRBV13 and TRBJ2-1; D possibly corresponds to TRBD2 (6 bases). The CDR3 length is 14 residues. V gave up 4 bases and J gave up 4 bases, with 11 bases separating them. Germline V lookup: CDR1 PRHDT, CDR2 FYEKMQ (reference sequence). The CDR3 sequence: CASSSSGRYNEQFF. In nucleotides, the CDR3 is TGTGCCAGCAGCTCCAGCGGGCGTTACAATGAGCAGTTCTTC.

This rearrangement joins TRBV6-5 to TRBJ2-7; 13 bases fit TRBD2. The junction had 5 bases not matched to a gene; V was cut back by 2 bases and J by 4 bases. Germline loops: CDR1 MNHEY, CDR2 SVGAGI. The CDR3 runs 16 residues. The CDR3 DNA sequence: TGTGCCAGCAGTTACCCGGGACTAGCGGGGATATACGAGCAGTACTTC. Protein sequence: CASSYPGLAGIYEQYF.

The chain carries TRBV7-9 and TRBJ1-1, with 9 bases fitting TRBD1. This CDR3 is 15 amino acids long. The germline V gene has CDR1 SEHNR and CDR2 FQNEAQ (reference sequence). With V trimmed by 5 bases and J by 7 bases, 11 bases remained unmatched. The CDR3 DNA reads TGTGCCAGCAGCAGTCCGGGACAGGGCCCTCATGAAGCTTTCTTT. It yields the protein CASSSPGQGPHEAFF.

This chain links TRBV5-1 with TRBJ1-2; 10 bases are shared with TRBD1. CDR1 SGHRS and CDR2 YFSETQ come from the germline V gene. The CDR3 runs 14 residues. The J segment lost 5 bases and the V segment lost 5 bases, leaving 6 bases of the junction unmatched. DNA for the CDR3: TGCGCCAGCAGTCCCGGGACAGGGGCTTATGGCTACACCTTC. Protein sequence: CASSPGTGAYGYTF.

The rearrangement links TRBV28 to TRBJ1-2; tentative D call: TRBD1 (5 bases). Germline V lookup: CDR1 MDHEN, CDR2 SYDVKM. This CDR3 comprises 14 residues. The germline V and J ends were trimmed by 7 bases and 0 bases, with 12 bases remaining between them. CDR3 region: CASTGTQANYGYTF. The CDR3 DNA follows: TGTGCCAGCACCGGGACTCAAGCTAACTATGGCTACACCTTC.

The chain uses TRBV28 and TRBJ2-2; no clear D gene. This CDR3 is built from 16 residues. CDR1 and CDR2 (germline): MDHEN, SYDVKM. V was shortened by 1 base and J by 1 base, with 10 bases between the two germline ends. CDR3 DNA: TGTGCCAGCAGTTTATTGGAGCGCTTGAACACCGGGGAGCTGTTTTTT. Encoded protein: CASSLLERLNTGELFF.

The chain recombines TRBV6-7 with TRBJ1-1, with 10 positions matching TRBD1. TRBV6-7 is classed as an ORF, of uncertain function. J was trimmed by 0 bases and V by 9 bases; bases with no gene match: 10. There are 16 residues in the CDR3. In DNA form, the CDR3 reads TGTGCCAGGGGGACAGGGGAAGGCTTAGTGAACACTGAAGCTTTCTTT. Encoded protein: CARGTGEGLVNTEAFF.

The chain employs TRBV29-1 and TRBJ2-7; D gene unclear. V lost 0 bases and J lost 0, with 6 bases in between. This CDR3 comprises 13 residues. Germline values: CDR1 SQVTM, CDR2 ANQGSEA. The DNA for the CDR3 is TGCAGCGTTGAAGATCCTACCTCCTACGAGCAGTACTTC. Amino acids: CSVEDPTSYEQYF.

The genes are TRBV23-1 and TRBJ2-7; TRBD1 matches at 8 bases. Being an ORF, TRBV23-1 has a function that is uncertain. This CDR3 contains 16 residues. The J segment lost 1 base and the V segment lost 0 bases, leaving 5 bases of the junction unmatched. The CDR3 reads CASSQSVWDRSYEQYF. As DNA, the CDR3 is TGCGCCAGCAGTCAATCAGTGTGGGACAGGTCCTACGAGCAGTACTTC.

This chain joins TRBV4-3 and TRBJ1-5, with unresolved D. The CDR3 length is 13 residues. Trimming took off 0 bases at V and 4 bases at J, with 4 bases between the two ends. CDR1 LGHNA and CDR2 YSLEER come from the germline V gene. As DNA, the CDR3 is TGCGCCAGCAGCCAAGAGTCGAATCAGCCCCAGCATTTT. It is translated as CASSQESNQPQHF.